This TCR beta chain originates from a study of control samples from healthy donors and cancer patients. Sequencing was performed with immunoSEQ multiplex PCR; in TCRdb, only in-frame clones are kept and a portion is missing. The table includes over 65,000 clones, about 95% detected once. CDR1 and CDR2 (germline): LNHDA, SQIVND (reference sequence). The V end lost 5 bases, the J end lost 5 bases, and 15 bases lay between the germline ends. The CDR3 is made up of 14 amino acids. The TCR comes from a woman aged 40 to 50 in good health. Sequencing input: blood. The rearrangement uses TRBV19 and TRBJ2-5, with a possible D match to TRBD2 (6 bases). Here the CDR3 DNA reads TGTGCCAGTAGTGTGAACACTGGGGGGGAGACCCAGTACTTC. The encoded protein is CASSVNTGGETQYF.